A single sample is the source of the 21 T cell receptor beta chains below, sequenced in a study of cytomegalovirus exposure and HLA in healthy donors. Amplification used 60 Vbeta primers and 13 Jbeta primers. Sequencing was performed with immunoSEQ multiplex PCR; in TCRdb, only in-frame clones are kept and a portion is missing. The table lists fewer than 150,000 clones, 60% to 80% of them singletons, with 15% to 20% in the top ten. The sample comprised PBMCs. These receptors came from a man aged 50-60 years in good health and CMV-seropositive.

J is TRBJ2-2 and V is TRBV6-5, with 8 bases that match TRBD1. V trimming: 3 bases; J trimming: 6 bases; junction bases outside the gene matches: 3. CDR1 MNHEY and CDR2 SVGAGI come from the germline V gene. The CDR3 consists of 14 residues. The CDR3 protein is CASSYGQGSGELFF. The CDR3 DNA reads TGTGCCAGCAGTTATGGACAGGGTTCCGGGGAGCTGTTTTTT.

This clone appeared a few times. J is TRBJ2-1 and V is TRBV29-1; TRBD2 is a possible D gene (6 bases). The CDR3 is 14 amino acids. Looked up from germline, CDR1 is SQVTM and CDR2 is ANQGSEA. The V and J ends lost 2 bases and 9 bases respectively, with 17 bases between them. CDR3 nucleotide sequence: TGCAGCGTTGAAATCGGGAGCGCGAGTGGTGAGCAGTTCTTC. The encoded protein is CSVEIGSASGEQFF.

This clone has more than one count but fewer than ten. The chain carries TRBV6-6 and TRBJ2-7; the D gene is possibly TRBD1 (5 bases). Germline values: CDR1 MNHNY, CDR2 SVGAGI (reference sequence). The CDR3 length is 13 residues. V was clipped by 4 bases and J by 0 bases, with 7 bases between them. The CDR3 loop reads CASSSTVSYEQYF. For the CDR3, the DNA is TGTGCCAGCAGTTCGACAGTCTCCTACGAGCAGTACTTC.

The CDR3 sequence is CASSTHFSGNEQYF. CDR3 coding DNA: TGTGCCAGCAGCACCCACTTTAGCGGGAACGAGCAGTACTTC. This rearrangement joins TRBV7-9 to TRBJ2-7; 8 bases align to TRBD2. This CDR3 has 14 residues. CDR1 and CDR2 (germline): SEHNR, FQNEAQ (reference sequence). The junction had 8 bases not matched to a gene; V was cut back by 5 bases and J by 5 bases.

V usage is TRBV9 and J usage is TRBJ2-2; D unresolved. This CDR3 spans 15 amino acids. The germline V gene has CDR1 SGDLS and CDR2 YYNGEE. Trimming stripped 0 bases from V and 4 bases from J, with 10 bases between. The CDR3 nucleotides are TGTGCCAGCAGCGTAGTTCCGGAGATCACCGGGGAGCTGTTTTTT. This translates into CASSVVPEITGELFF.

This clone was observed once. The chain recombines TRBV6-5 with TRBJ2-7; possibly TRBD1 for D (6 bases). Per the germline V gene, CDR1 is MNHEY and CDR2 is SVGAGI. Deletions cut 6 bases from V and 4 bases from J, with 13 bases between. CDR3 length equals 13 residues. CDR3 in amino acids: CASSRQAFYEQYF. CDR3 coding DNA: TGTGCCAGCAGCCGACAGGCCTTTTACGAGCAGTACTTC.

This sequence joins TRBV5-8 and TRBJ1-4; 8 bases map to TRBD1. Losses at the gene ends were 6 bases for V and 11 bases for J; bases not matched to a gene: 15. Germline values: CDR1 SGHTS, CDR2 YDEGEE. The CDR3 extends over 15 amino acids. The CDR3 DNA reads TGTGCCAGCACCCTTCTCGGGACAGGACTTCCCAAACTGTTTTTT. Protein: CASTLLGTGLPKLFF.

The J gene is TRBJ1-1, the V gene TRBV7-9; tentative D call: TRBD1 (6 bases). The CDR3 totals 17 residues. Looked up from germline, CDR1 is SEHNR and CDR2 is FQNEAQ (reference sequence). Trimming took 3 bases from V and 1 from J, leaving 18 bases between them. CDR3: CASSLGVGEGGNTEAFF. The CDR3, as DNA: TGTGCCAGCAGCTTGGGGGTAGGGGAGGGGGGGAACACTGAAGCTTTCTTT. The whole variable domain, filled in from reference TRBV7-9 and TRBJ1-1, reads DTGVSQNPRHKITKRGQNVTFRCDPISEHNRLYWYRQTLGQGPEFLTYFQNEAQLEKSRLLSDRFSAERPKGSFSTLEIQRTEQGDSAMYLCASSLGVGEGGNTEAFFGQGTRLTVV.

V is TRBV11-2 and J is TRBJ2-7; 8 bases line up with TRBD1. Germline V CDR1 and CDR2: SGHAT, FQNNGV. The CDR3 runs 15 residues. V dropped 1 base and J dropped 5; count of bases not matched to a gene: 7. CDR3 nucleotide sequence: TGTGCCAGCAGCTTAGGCCGGACAGGGATTAACGAGCAGTACTTC. It is translated as CASSLGRTGINEQYF.

V is TRBV5-6 and J is TRBJ2-3; D remains ambiguous. The CDR3 loop spans 14 amino acids. Trimming cost V 1 base and J 2 bases, with 8 bases left between them. Germline V gene sequence: CDR1 SGHDT, CDR2 YYEEEE. CDR3 residues: CASSLWQFTDTQYF. In nucleotides, the CDR3 is TGTGCCAGCAGCTTGTGGCAGTTCACAGATACGCAGTATTTT.

The chain combines TRBV19 with TRBJ1-6; tentatively, D is TRBD1 (5 bases). The ends were cut back, 6 bases at V and 9 bases at J, with 21 bases in the middle. Germline V CDR1 and CDR2: LNHDA, SQIVND (reference sequence). CDR3 size: 16 residues. Written as DNA, the CDR3 is TGTGCCAGTAGCCGCCGTGGGGGGAACGGGGCTTCACCCCTCCACTTT. Amino acids: CASSRRGGNGASPLHF.

V gene TRBV5-4 combines with J gene TRBJ2-7; 9 nucleotides line up with TRBD1. Trimming at V came to 2 bases and at J to 0 bases, leaving 3 bases not matched to a gene. CDR1 SGHNT and CDR2 YYREEE come from the germline V gene (reference sequence). The CDR3 has 15 residues. CDR3 bases: TGTGCCAGCAGCTTTAACAGGGGGCCCTCCTACGAGCAGTACTTC. Translated: CASSFNRGPSYEQYF.

This clone occurred a few times. J is TRBJ1-5 and V is TRBV29-1, with D possibly TRBD1 on 5 matching bases. V lost 7 bases and J 4 bases, leaving 20 bases between the germline ends. The CDR3 is 15 residues long. Germline-derived CDR1 and CDR2 are SQVTM and ANQGSEA. The CDR3 region is CSAISGPGGNQPQHF. The CDR3 DNA reads as TGCAGCGCCATAAGCGGCCCCGGGGGGAATCAGCCCCAGCATTTT.

CDR3 amino acids: CASSQGGQSYYGYTF. For the CDR3, the DNA is TGCGCCAGCAGCCAAGGGGGACAGTCTTACTATGGCTACACCTTC. The chain links TRBV4-3 to TRBJ1-2, with 7 bases identical to TRBD1. Trimming removed 1 base from V and 3 bases from J; junction bases left unmatched: 5. From germline, CDR1 is LGHNA and CDR2 YSLEER. The CDR3 extends over 15 amino acids.

This clone has only a few counts. The chain combines TRBV5-6 with TRBJ1-1; D is unresolved. Trimming pared 0 bases from V and 1 base from J, leaving 7 bases between. Germline CDR1 is SGHDT and CDR2 is YYEEEE. The CDR3 contains 14 residues. DNA of the CDR3: TGTGCCAGCAGCTTGGGACATGGGAACACTGAAGCTTTCTTT. This sequence encodes CASSLGHGNTEAFF.

The V gene is TRBV29-1, the J gene TRBJ1-2, with D possibly TRBD1 on 5 matching bases. V dropped 2 bases and J dropped 4 bases, with 11 bases sitting between them. In germline, CDR1 is SQVTM, CDR2 ANQGSEA. This CDR3 has 13 residues. The CDR3 sequence is CSVERQSFYGYTF. CDR3 DNA: TGCAGCGTTGAAAGACAGAGTTTCTATGGCTACACCTTC. The whole variable domain, filled in from reference TRBV29-1 and TRBJ1-2, reads SAVISQKPSRDICQRGTSLTIQCQVDSQVTMMFWYRQQPGQSLTLIATANQGSEATYESGFVIDKFPISRPNLTFSTLTVSNMSPEDSSIYLCSVERQSFYGYTFGSGTRLTVV.

This clone has only one observation. The gene calls are TRBV4-2 and TRBJ2-7; a possible D gene is TRBD2 (6 bases). The CDR3 runs 13 residues. V was cut by 4 bases and J by 2 bases, with 9 bases left in between. Germline assignment: CDR1 LGHNA and CDR2 YNFKEQ. The CDR3 region has the DNA TGTGCCAGCAGCCCCGGGAGAACCTACGAGCAGTACTTC. This codes for CASSPGRTYEQYF.

The rearrangement joins TRBV28 to TRBJ2-7, with 10 bases lining up with TRBD2. Germline assignment: CDR1 MDHEN and CDR2 SYDVKM. V lost 5 bases and J lost 5; bases outside the gene matches: 12. This CDR3 region has 16 residues. The CDR3 protein is CASSPLWLAGVNEQYF. Here the CDR3 DNA reads TGTGCCAGCAGTCCTTTGTGGCTAGCGGGAGTTAACGAGCAGTACTTC.

The V call is TRBV7-9, the J call TRBJ2-1, with 7 bases that match TRBD1. Per germline, CDR1 SEHNR and CDR2 FQNEAQ (reference sequence). Germline trimming cut 6 bases from V and 8 bases from J; bases unmatched to any gene: 7. There are 13 residues in the CDR3. The CDR3 region is CASRPTGADEQFF. CDR3 sequence (DNA): TGTGCCAGCAGACCCACAGGGGCGGATGAGCAGTTCTTC. The full variable domain, its missing parts supplied by reference TRBV7-9 and TRBJ2-1, is DTGVSQNPRHKITKRGQNVTFRCDPISEHNRLYWYRQTLGQGPEFLTYFQNEAQLEKSRLLSDRFSAERPKGSFSTLEIQRTEQGDSAMYLCASRPTGADEQFFGPGTRLTVL.

The J gene is TRBJ1-2, the V gene TRBV10-2; TRBD1 agrees at 8 bases. CDR1 and CDR2 from the germline V gene are WSHSY and SAAADI. CDR3 length: 17 residues. Trimming cost V 2 bases and J 5 bases; bases outside gene matches: 13. The CDR3 region is CASSERGTGRRRYGYTF. The CDR3 DNA reads TGCGCCAGCAGTGAGCGTGGGACAGGAAGGAGACGGTATGGCTACACCTTC.

This sequence joins TRBV10-2 and TRBJ1-1, with D maybe TRBD1 (5 bases). V lost 8 bases and J lost 10, with 20 bases in between. The CDR3 is made up of 13 amino acids. Germline-derived CDR1 and CDR2 are WSHSY and SAAADI. The CDR3 bases are TGCGCCAGCCGCAGGACGGGGGATGAAACAGCTTTCTTT. Its protein is CASRRTGDETAFF.